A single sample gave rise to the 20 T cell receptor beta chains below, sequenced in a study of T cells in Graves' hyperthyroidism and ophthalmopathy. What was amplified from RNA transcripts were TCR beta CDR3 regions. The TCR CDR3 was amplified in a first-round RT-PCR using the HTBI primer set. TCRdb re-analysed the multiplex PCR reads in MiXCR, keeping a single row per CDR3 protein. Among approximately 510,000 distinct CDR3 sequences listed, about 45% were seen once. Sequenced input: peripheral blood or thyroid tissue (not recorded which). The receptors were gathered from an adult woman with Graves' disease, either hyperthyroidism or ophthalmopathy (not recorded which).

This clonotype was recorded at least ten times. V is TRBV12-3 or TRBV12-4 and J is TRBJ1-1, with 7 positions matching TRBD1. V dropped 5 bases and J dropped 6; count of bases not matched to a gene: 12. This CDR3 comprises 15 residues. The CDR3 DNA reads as TGTGCCAGCAGTCCCTCACAGGGGTTTCCCTCTGAAGCTTTCTTT. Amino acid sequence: CASSPSQGFPSEAFF.

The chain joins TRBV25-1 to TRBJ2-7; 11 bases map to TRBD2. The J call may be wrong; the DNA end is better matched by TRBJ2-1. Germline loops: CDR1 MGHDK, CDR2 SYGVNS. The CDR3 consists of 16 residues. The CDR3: CASSESWLAGGNEQFF. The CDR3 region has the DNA TGTGCCAGCAGTGAATCTTGGCTAGCGGGGGGCAATGAGCAGTTCTTC.

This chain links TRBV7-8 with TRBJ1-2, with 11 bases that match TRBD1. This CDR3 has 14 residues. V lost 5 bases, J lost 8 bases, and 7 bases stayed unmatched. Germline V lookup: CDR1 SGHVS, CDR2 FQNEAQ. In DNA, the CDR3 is TGTGCCAGCAGCATCGGACAGGGGGCTCGAGGCTACACCTTC. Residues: CASSIGQGARGYTF.

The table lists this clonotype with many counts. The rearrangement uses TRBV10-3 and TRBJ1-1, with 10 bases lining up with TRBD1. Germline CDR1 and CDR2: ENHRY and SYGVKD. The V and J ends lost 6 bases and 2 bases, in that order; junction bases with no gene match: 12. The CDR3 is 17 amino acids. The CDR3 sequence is CAIRPGQGREGNTEAFF. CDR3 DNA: TGTGCCATCAGGCCGGGACAGGGGCGTGAGGGCAACACTGAAGCTTTCTTT.

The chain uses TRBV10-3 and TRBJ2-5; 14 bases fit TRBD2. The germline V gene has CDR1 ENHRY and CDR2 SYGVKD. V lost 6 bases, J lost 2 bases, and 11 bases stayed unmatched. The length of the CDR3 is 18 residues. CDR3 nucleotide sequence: TGTGCCATCAGAACAGGGGGGACTAGCGGGAGAGGGCAAGAGACCCAGTACTTC. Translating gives CAIRTGGTSGRGQETQYF.

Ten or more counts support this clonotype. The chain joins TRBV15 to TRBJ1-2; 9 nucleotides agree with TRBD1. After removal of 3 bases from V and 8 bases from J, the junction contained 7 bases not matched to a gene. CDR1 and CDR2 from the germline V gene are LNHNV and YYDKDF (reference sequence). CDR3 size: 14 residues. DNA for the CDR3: TGTGCCACCAGCAGGCCTGGGACAGGGAGCGGCTACACCTTC. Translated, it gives CATSRPGTGSGYTF.

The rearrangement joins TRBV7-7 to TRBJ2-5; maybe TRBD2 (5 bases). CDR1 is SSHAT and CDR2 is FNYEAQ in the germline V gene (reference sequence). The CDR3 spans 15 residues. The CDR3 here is CASVGPHRYQETQYF. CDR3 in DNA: TGTGCTAGCGTAGGTCCCCACCGGTACCAAGAGACCCAGTACTTC.

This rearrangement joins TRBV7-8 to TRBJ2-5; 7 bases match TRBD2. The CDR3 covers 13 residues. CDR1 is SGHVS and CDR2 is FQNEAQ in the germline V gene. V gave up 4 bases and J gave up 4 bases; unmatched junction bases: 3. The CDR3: CASSSGRLETQYF. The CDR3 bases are TGTGCCAGCAGCTCCGGGAGGTTAGAGACCCAGTACTTC.

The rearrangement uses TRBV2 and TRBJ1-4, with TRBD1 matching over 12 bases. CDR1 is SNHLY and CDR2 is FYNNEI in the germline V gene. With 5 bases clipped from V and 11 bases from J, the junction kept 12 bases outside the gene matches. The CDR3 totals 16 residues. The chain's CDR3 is CASSSGTGGFSEKLFF. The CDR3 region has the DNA TGTGCCAGCAGTTCCGGGACAGGGGGCTTCAGTGAGAAACTGTTTTTT.

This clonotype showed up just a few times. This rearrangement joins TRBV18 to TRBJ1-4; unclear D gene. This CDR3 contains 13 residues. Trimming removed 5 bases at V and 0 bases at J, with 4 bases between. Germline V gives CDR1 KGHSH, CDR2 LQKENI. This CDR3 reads CASSETTNEKLFF. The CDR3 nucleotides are TGTGCCAGCTCAGAGACAACTAATGAAAAACTGTTTTTT.

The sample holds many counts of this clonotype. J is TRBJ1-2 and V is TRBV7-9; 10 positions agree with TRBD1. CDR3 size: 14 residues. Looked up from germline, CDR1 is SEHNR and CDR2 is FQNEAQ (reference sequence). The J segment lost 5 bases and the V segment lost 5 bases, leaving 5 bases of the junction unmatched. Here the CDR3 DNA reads TGTGCCAGCAGCATCCTGGACAGGGGGTATGGCTACACCTTC. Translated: CASSILDRGYGYTF.

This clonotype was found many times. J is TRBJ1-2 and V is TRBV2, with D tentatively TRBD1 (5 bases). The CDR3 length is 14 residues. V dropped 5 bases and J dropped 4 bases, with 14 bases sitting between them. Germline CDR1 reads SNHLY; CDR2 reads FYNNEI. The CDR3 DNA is TGTGCCAGCAGTCCGAGTAGGGGTACCTATGGCTACACCTTC. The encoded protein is CASSPSRGTYGYTF.

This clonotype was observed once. The CDR3 spells CASSRYNEQFF. The CDR3 coding sequence is TGTGCCAGCAGCAGATACAATGAGCAGTTCTTC. The chain has TRBV7-2 and TRBJ2-1; D ambiguous. Germline V CDR1 and CDR2: SGHTA, FQGNSA. Trimming removed 5 bases at V and 4 bases at J, with 3 bases between. CDR3 length: 11 amino acids.

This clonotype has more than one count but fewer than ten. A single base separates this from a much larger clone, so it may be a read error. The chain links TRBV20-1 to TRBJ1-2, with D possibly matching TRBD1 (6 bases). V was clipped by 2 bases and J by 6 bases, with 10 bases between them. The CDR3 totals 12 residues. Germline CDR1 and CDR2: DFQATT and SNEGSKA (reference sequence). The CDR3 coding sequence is TGCAGTGCTAGAAGGGGGTTCGATGGCTACACCTTC. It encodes CSARRGFDGYTF.

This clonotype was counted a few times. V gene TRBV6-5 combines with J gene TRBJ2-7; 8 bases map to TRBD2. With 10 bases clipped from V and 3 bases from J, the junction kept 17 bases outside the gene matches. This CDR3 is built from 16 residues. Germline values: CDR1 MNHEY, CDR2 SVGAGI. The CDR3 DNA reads TGTGCCACCTCTGGCGGCCAGCTAGCGGGTATCTACGAGCAGTACTTC. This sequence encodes CATSGGQLAGIYEQYF.

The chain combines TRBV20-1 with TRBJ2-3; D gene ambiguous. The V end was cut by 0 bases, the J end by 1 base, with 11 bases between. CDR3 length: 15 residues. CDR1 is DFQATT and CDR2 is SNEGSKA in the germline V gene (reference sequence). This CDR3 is CSARDRVRGTDTQYF. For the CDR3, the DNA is TGCAGTGCTAGAGATAGGGTGCGCGGCACAGATACGCAGTATTTT.

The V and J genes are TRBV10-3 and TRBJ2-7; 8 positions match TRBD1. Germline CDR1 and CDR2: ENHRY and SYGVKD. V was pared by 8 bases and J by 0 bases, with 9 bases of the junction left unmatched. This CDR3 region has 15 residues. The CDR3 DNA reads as TGTGCCATCGAAAAAACCCAGGGGGCCTCCTACGAGCAGTACTTC. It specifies CAIEKTQGASYEQYF.

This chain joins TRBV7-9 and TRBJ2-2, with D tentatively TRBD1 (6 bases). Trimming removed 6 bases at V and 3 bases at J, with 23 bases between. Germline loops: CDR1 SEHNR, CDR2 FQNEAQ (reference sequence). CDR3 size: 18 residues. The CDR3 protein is CASSNSRGPGPYTGELFF. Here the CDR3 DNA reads TGTGCCAGCAGTAACTCCAGGGGCCCCGGGCCCTACACCGGGGAGCTGTTTTTT.

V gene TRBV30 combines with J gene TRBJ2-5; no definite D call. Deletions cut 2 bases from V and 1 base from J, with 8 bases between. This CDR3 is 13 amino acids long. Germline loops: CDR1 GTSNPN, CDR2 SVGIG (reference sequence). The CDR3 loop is CAWSSNFQETQYF. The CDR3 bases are TGTGCCTGGAGTTCTAACTTCCAAGAGACCCAGTACTTC. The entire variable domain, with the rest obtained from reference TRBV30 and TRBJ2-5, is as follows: SQTIHQWPATLVQPVGSPLSLECTVEGTSNPNLYWYRQAAGRGLQLLFYSVGIGQISSEVPQNLSASRPQDRQFILSSKKLLLSDSGFYLCAWSSNFQETQYFGPGTRLLVL.

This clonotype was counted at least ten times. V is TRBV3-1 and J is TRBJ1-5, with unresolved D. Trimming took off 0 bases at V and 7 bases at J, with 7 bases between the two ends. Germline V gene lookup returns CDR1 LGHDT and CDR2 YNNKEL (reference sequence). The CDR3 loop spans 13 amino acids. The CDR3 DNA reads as TGTGCCAGCAGCCAAGATGTATTGCAGCCCCAGCATTTT. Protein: CASSQDVLQPQHF.